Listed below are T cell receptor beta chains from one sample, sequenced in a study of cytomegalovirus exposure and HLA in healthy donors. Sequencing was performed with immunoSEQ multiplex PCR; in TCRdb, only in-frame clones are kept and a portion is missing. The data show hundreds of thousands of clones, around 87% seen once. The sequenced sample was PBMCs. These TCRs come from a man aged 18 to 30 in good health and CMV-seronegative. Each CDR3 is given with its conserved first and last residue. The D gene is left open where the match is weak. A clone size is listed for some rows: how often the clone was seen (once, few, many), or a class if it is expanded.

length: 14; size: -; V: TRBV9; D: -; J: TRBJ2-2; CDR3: CASSVVQGGGELFF; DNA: TGTGCCAGCAGCGTAGTCCAGGGCGGCGGGGAGCTGTTTTTT
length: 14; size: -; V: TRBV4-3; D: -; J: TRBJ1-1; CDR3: CASSRIIQGTEAFF; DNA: TGCGCCAGCAGCCGAATTATACAGGGCACTGAAGCTTTCTTT
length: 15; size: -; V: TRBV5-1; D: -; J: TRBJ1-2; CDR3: CASSLEWGEDYGYTF; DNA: TGCGCCAGCAGCTTGGAATGGGGGGAGGACTATGGCTACACCTTC
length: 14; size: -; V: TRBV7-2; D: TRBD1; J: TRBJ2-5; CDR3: CASSPWTGQETQYF; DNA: TGTGCCAGCAGCCCATGGACAGGCCAAGAGACCCAGTACTTC
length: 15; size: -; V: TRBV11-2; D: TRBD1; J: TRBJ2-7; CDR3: CASSLPQGAGYEQYF; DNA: TGTGCCAGCAGCTTACCACAGGGGGCCGGCTACGAGCAGTACTTC
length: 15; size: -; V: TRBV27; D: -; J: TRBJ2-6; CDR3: CASSLLSSGANVLTF; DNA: TGTGCCAGCAGTTTACTTAGCTCTGGGGCCAACGTCCTGACTTTC
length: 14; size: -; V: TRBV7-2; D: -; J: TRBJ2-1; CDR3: CASSLLSSYNEQFF; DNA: TGTGCCAGCAGCTTACTCAGCTCCTACAATGAGCAGTTCTTC
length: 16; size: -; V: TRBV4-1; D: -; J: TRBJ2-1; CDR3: CASSQGGSLSYNEQFF; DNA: TGCGCCAGCAGCCAAGGTGGCAGTTTATCCTACAATGAGCAGTTCTTC
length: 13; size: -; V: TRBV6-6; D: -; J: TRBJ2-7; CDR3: CASTQGGAYEQYF; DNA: TGTGCCAGCACCCAGGGGGGAGCCTACGAGCAGTACTTC
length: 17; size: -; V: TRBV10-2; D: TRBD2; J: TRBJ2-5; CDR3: CASSETGTTTSVETQYF; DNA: TGCGCCAGCAGTGAGACAGGCACCACGACTAGCGTGGAGACCCAGTACTTC
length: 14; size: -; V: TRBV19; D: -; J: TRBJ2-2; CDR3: CASSFRSMTGELFF; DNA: TGTGCCAGTAGTTTTAGATCTATGACCGGGGAGCTGTTTTTT
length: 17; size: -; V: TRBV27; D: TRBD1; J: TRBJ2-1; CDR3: CASSYMPGQGTYNEQFF; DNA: TGTGCCAGCAGTTATATGCCGGGACAGGGGACATACAATGAGCAGTTCTTC
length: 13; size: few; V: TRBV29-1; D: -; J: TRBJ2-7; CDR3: CSGREGNSYEQYF; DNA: TGCAGCGGACGAGAGGGAAATTCCTACGAGCAGTACTTC
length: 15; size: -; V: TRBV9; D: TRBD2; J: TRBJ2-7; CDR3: CASSVGAGGTYEQYF; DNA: TGTGCCAGCAGCGTAGGGGCGGGAGGGACCTACGAGCAGTACTTC
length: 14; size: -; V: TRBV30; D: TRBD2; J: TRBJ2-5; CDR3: CAWSGAGVGETQYF; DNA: TGTGCCTGGAGTGGAGCGGGAGTCGGGGAGACCCAGTACTTC
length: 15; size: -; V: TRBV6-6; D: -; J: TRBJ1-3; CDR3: CASSLTSGAGNTIYF; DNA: TGTGCCAGCAGCCTAACTTCCGGGGCTGGAAACACCATATATTTT
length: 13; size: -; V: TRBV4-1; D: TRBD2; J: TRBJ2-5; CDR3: CASSPLGGETQYF; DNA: TGCGCCAGCAGCCCGCTGGGGGGGGAGACCCAGTACTTC
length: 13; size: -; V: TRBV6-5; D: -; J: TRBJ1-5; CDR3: CASSSDRDQPQHF; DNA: TGTGCCAGCAGCTCGGACAGAGATCAGCCCCAGCATTTT
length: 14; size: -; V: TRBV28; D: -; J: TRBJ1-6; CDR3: CASSSTGTNSPLHF; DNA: TGTGCCAGCAGTAGCACAGGAACTAATTCACCCCTCCACTTT
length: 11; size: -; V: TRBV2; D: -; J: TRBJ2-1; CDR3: CASKEVATGFF; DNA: TGTGCCAGCAAGGAAGTAGCAACAGGGTTCTTC
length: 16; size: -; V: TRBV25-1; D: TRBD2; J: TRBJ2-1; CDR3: CASSVGYSGGNNEQFF; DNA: TGTGCCAGCAGTGTGGGGTATAGCGGGGGGAACAATGAGCAGTTCTTC
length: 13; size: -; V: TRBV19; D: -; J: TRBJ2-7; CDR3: CASSRELSYEQYF; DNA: TGTGCCAGTAGTAGGGAGTTAAGCTACGAGCAGTACTTC
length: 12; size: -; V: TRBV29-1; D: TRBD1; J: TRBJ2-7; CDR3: CSVDRDRGEQYF; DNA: TGCAGCGTTGACAGGGACAGGGGCGAGCAGTACTTC
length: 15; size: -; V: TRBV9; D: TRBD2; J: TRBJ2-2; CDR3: CASSVYTGGTGELFF; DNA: TGTGCCAGCAGCGTATATACGGGGGGTACCGGGGAGCTGTTTTTT
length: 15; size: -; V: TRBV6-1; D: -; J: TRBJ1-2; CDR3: CASKTTRALNYGYTF; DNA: TGTGCCAGCAAGACAACAAGAGCCCTTAACTATGGCTACACCTTC
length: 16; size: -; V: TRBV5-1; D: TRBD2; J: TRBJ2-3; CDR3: CASSPGTSGGQDTQYF; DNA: TGCGCCAGCAGCCCCGGGACTAGCGGGGGGCAAGATACGCAGTATTTT
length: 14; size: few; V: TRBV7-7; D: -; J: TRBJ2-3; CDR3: CASANGVGTDTQYF; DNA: TGTGCCAGCGCCAATGGAGTAGGCACAGATACGCAGTATTTT
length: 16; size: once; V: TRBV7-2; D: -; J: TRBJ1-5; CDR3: CASSPGTDPSNQPQHF; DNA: TGTGCCAGCAGCCCCGGCACAGACCCTAGCAATCAGCCCCAGCATTTT
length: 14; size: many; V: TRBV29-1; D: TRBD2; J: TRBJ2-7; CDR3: CSVASGSSPYEQYF; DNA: TGCAGCGTTGCTAGCGGGAGTTCTCCCTACGAGCAGTACTTC
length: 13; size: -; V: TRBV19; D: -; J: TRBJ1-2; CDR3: CASFLQAVGGYTF; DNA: TGTGCCAGTTTCCTGCAGGCCGTCGGCGGCTACACCTTC
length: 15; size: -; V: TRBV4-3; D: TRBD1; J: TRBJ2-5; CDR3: CASSQDRAGGKTQYF; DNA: TGCGCCAGCAGCCAAGATAGGGCAGGGGGTAAGACCCAGTACTTC
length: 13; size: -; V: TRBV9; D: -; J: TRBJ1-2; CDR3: CASSVLGGGGYTF; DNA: TGTGCCAGCAGCGTGTTGGGGGGAGGTGGCTACACCTTC
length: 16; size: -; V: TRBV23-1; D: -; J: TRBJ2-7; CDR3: CARFTMNSGKTYEQYF; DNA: TGCGCCAGATTCACTATGAATTCAGGGAAAACCTACGAGCAGTACTTC
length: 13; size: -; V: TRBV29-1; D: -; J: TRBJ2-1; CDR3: CSVDLGSYNEQFF; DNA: TGCAGCGTTGATTTGGGGAGCTACAATGAGCAGTTCTTC
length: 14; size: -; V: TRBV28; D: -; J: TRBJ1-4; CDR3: CASSPRVVCEKLFF; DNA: TGTGCCAGCAGTCCCAGGGTCGTGTGTGAAAAACTGTTTTTT
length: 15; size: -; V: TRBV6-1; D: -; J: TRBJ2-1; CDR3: CASIRGPPTANEQFF; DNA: TGTGCCAGCATCAGAGGCCCGCCCACGGCCAATGAGCAGTTCTTC
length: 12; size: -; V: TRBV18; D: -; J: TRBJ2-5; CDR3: CASSPSQETQYF; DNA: TGTGCCAGCTCACCCTCCCAAGAGACCCAGTACTTC